The text below deals with one TCR beta chain. The protocol was immunoSEQ multiplex PCR, while the TCRdb copy is restricted to in-frame clones and leaves out a portion. The table lists tens of thousands of clones, less than 75% of them singletons. This sample is drawn from a study of T cell clonotyping in hematopoietic cell transplantation. The time point: recipient sample about 28 days before transplant, after cytoreduction. Looked up from germline, CDR1 is MNHEY and CDR2 is SVGAGI. The CDR3 sequence is 13 residues long. Trimming pared 6 bases from V and 2 bases from J, leaving 11 bases between. The genes are TRBV6-5 and TRBJ2-7; possibly TRBD1 or TRBD2 for D (6 bases each). Sample: peripheral blood mononuclear cells, taken before stem cell transplant. The sequence was obtained from a man between 45 and 60 years old with myelodysplastic syndrome. Some clones in this sample may be carry-over from other donors' samples. CDR3 coding DNA: TGTGCCAGCAGGCACAGGGAGGCCTACGAGCAGTACTTC. Its protein is CASRHREAYEQYF.